The 17 T cell receptor beta chains below come from one sample, sequenced in a study of shared clonotypes between healthy human individuals. This table comes from immunoSEQ multiplex PCR, and its TCRdb copy is limited to in-frame clones, with some not included. Of a few million clones in the sample, around nine tenths were seen once. Sequences were obtained from naive CD4+ T cells sorted from blood. Stated subset: CD45RA+ positively selected. The receptors stem from a man aged 18 to 29 in good health.

The chain joins TRBV29-1 to TRBJ1-2; possibly TRBD1 for D (6 bases). V lost 7 bases, J lost 5 bases, and 11 bases lay in between. The CDR3 contains 11 residues. From germline, CDR1 is SQVTM and CDR2 ANQGSEA. CDR3 sequence (DNA): TGCAGCGGAGGGGGAGGATATGGCTACACCTTC. It translates to CSGGGGYGYTF.

As regards this clone: Distinct nucleotide sequences in the sample also encode this CDR3. This chain joins TRBV6-5 and TRBJ2-7, with D possibly TRBD2 on 5 matching bases. Between the trimmed V and J ends, which lost 3 bases and 2 bases, there was a span of 11 bases. CDR1 is MNHEY, CDR2 SVGAGI, per germline. The length of the CDR3 is 14 residues. CDR3 sequence (DNA): TGTGCCAGCAGTTATTATAGAGGGACCTACGAGCAGTACTTC. Its protein is CASSYYRGTYEQYF.

CDR3 nucleotides: TGTGCCAGCAGCTCGACAGGGGACCGTTTGCTTAACTATGGCTACACCTTC. This codes for CASSSTGDRLLNYGYTF. The J gene is TRBJ1-2, the V gene TRBV7-8; 8 positions match TRBD1. The length of the CDR3 is 17 residues. The V gene end was trimmed by 4 bases and the J gene end by 1 base; junction bases not matched to a gene: 11. Germline assignment: CDR1 SGHVS and CDR2 FQNEAQ. Looking up the rest from reference TRBV7-8 and TRBJ1-2 gives the full variable domain: GAGVSQSPRYKVAKRGQDVALRCDPISGHVSLFWYQQALGQGPEFLTYFQNEAQLDKSGLPSDRFFAERPEGSVSTLKIQRTQQEDSAVYLCASSSTGDRLLNYGYTFGSGTRLTVV.

The chain is built from TRBV28 and TRBJ2-1; the match to TRBD2 covers 7 bases. CDR3 size: 13 residues. The trim removed 5 bases at V and 14 bases at J, leaving 12 bases unmatched. Germline V gene sequence: CDR1 MDHEN, CDR2 SYDVKM. CDR3 amino acids: CASSPQNPRGEFF. The CDR3, as DNA: TGTGCCAGCAGTCCCCAGAACCCTCGGGGGGAGTTCTTC.

The gene calls are TRBV10-2 and TRBJ1-1; D is unclear. Germline V lookup: CDR1 WSHSY, CDR2 SAAADI. V was pared by 8 bases and J by 11 bases, with 18 bases between. The CDR3 has 12 residues. This CDR3 reads CASAEKWGWAFF. As DNA, the CDR3 is TGCGCCAGCGCGGAAAAGTGGGGTTGGGCTTTCTTT.

The chain joins TRBV10-1 to TRBJ1-2; TRBD1 matches 11 bases. The CDR3 is made up of 14 amino acids. V lost 6 bases, J lost 7 bases, and 7 bases stayed unmatched. Looked up from germline, CDR1 is WNHNN and CDR2 is SYGVQD (reference sequence). The CDR3 loop is CASSPGTGGIGYTF. DNA for the CDR3: TGCGCCAGCAGCCCCGGGACAGGGGGTATTGGCTACACCTTC.

The chain employs TRBV11-1 and TRBJ2-1; D may correspond to TRBD1 or TRBD2 (5 bases each). V was trimmed by 4 bases and J by 2 bases, leaving 15 bases between them. The CDR3 length is 16 residues. From germline, CDR1 is SGHAT and CDR2 FQDESV (reference sequence). CDR3: CASSSMTRDPYNEQFF. CDR3 nucleotide sequence: TGTGCCAGCAGCTCGATGACCCGGGACCCCTACAATGAGCAGTTCTTC.

On this clone: The sample contains more than one DNA sequence encoding this CDR3. The CDR3 DNA follows: TGTGCCAGCTCCGAGGGCGGGAGCTCCTACAATGAGCAGTTCTTC. Translated, it gives CASSEGGSSYNEQFF. The rearrangement joins TRBV2 to TRBJ2-1, with 7 nucleotides matching TRBD2. This CDR3 spans 15 amino acids. The trim removed 8 bases at V and 0 bases at J, leaving 7 bases unmatched. CDR1 SNHLY and CDR2 FYNNEI come from the germline V gene.

In the case of this clone: The germline gene is not matched at one end of the junction; a read error may be the cause. The V and J genes are TRBV9 and TRBJ1-1, with 8 bases identical to TRBD1. Germline values: CDR1 SGDLS, CDR2 YYNGEE. The CDR3 runs to 14 residues. Written as DNA, the CDR3 is TGTGCCAGCAGCGAACGGACAGGGAGAGTTGAATCTTTCTTT. Amino acids: CASSERTGRVESFF.

V and J are TRBV19 and TRBJ2-6; the D gene is possibly TRBD1 (6 bases). V dropped 5 bases and J dropped 0 bases, with 11 bases sitting between them. The length of the CDR3 is 16 residues. Germline V gene lookup returns CDR1 LNHDA and CDR2 SQIVND (reference sequence). In DNA form, the CDR3 reads TGTGCCAGTAGTCCCCACAGGGCCTCTGGGGCCAACGTCCTGACTTTC. The encoded protein is CASSPHRASGANVLTF.

This chain links TRBV7-2 with TRBJ1-1; D is possibly TRBD1 (6 bases). The ends were cut back, 5 bases at V and 8 bases at J, with 15 bases in the middle. The CDR3 runs 13 residues. CDR1 and CDR2 (germline): SGHTA, FQGNSA. This chain's CDR3 is CASSPPVQGEAFF. CDR3 nucleotide sequence: TGTGCCAGCAGCCCCCCGGTACAGGGCGAAGCTTTCTTT.

This sequence joins TRBV6-1 and TRBJ2-7; 8 positions match TRBD1. Trimming took 5 bases from V and 0 from J; bases not matched to a gene: 6. The germline CDR1 and CDR2 sequences are MNHNS and SASEGT. The CDR3 contains 15 residues. The DNA for the CDR3 is TGTGCCAGCAGTAAGGACAGGGTTCCCTCCTACGAGCAGTACTTC. As protein: CASSKDRVPSYEQYF.

This rearrangement joins TRBV12-5 to TRBJ2-2; possible D gene TRBD1, 5 bases. In germline, CDR1 is LGHNT, CDR2 FRNRAP. The length of the CDR3 is 15 residues. Trimming took off 6 bases at V and 5 bases at J, with 16 bases between the two ends. The chain's CDR3 is CASGERQGLTGELFF. The CDR3 nucleotides read TGTGCTAGTGGCGAAAGGCAGGGCCTGACCGGGGAGCTGTTTTTT.

This CDR3 is CASSEFGGIGETQYF. The CDR3 DNA is TGCGCCAGCAGTGAGTTTGGTGGGATTGGAGAGACCCAGTACTTC. V is TRBV10-2 and J is TRBJ2-5; D call uncertain. Germline values: CDR1 WSHSY, CDR2 SAAADI. This CDR3 is 15 amino acids long. Trimming left V 1 base short and J 4 bases short, with 13 bases between.

The V call is TRBV7-2, the J call TRBJ2-1; 11 bases line up with TRBD2. Germline lookup yields CDR1 SGHTA and CDR2 FQGNSA. The CDR3 is 19 residues long. V shed 4 bases and J 4 bases; nucleotides not matched to a gene: 15. In nucleotides, the CDR3 is TGTGCCAGCAGCTCGGGACTAGCGGATAGTGCTTTAATTTACAATGAGCAGTTCTTC. It codes for CASSSGLADSALIYNEQFF.

V and J are TRBV15 and TRBJ2-5; the D gene is possibly TRBD2 (6 bases). Trimming shortened V by 7 bases and J by 4 bases, and 25 bases separated the two germline ends. This CDR3 spans 17 amino acids. In germline, CDR1 is LNHNV, CDR2 YYDKDF (reference sequence). For the CDR3, the DNA is TGTGCCACCACCAATTCAAAATGGGGGGAGTACGGAGAGACCCAGTACTTC. Translating gives CATTNSKWGEYGETQYF.

DNA of the CDR3: TGTGCCAGCAGTCCACGAGGGGGAGCTAGCTACGAGCAGTACTTC. As protein: CASSPRGGASYEQYF. The V call is TRBV27, the J call TRBJ2-7; D might be TRBD1 (6 bases). Trimming removed 5 bases at V and 3 bases at J, with 17 bases between. Germline loops: CDR1 MNHEY, CDR2 SMNVEV (reference sequence). The CDR3 has 15 amino acids.